Detailed here is one T cell receptor beta chain. As originally analysed: For nucleated cells, counts were estimated from reference gene primer amplification. The data were produced by immunoSEQ multiplex PCR, yet TCRdb's version contains in-frame clones alone and is incomplete. V and J calls and clone size are as listed in that table; D and trimming were resolved from the DNA. The data show over 200,000 clones, 88% seen once. This record comes from a study of blood T cell repertoires in COVID-19. Study details: Samples representing acute and convalescent COVID-19 were sourced from the United States, Italy and Spain. PBMCs, B-cell-depleted T cells, or T cells were the source of the cDNA or gDNA that made up the material.

Germline V lookup: CDR1 WSHSY, CDR2 SAAADI. V was pared by 6 bases and J by 5 bases, with 13 bases between. The CDR3 covers 13 residues. This chain uses TRBV10-2 with TRBJ2-5; D is perhaps TRBD2 (5 bases). Material for sequencing was peripheral blood. This TCR was sampled from a woman aged 60-75 years with acute or convalescent COVID-19. This CDR3 reads CASRVASGETQYF. CDR3 DNA: TGCGCCAGCAGAGTAGCGTCCGGGGAGACCCAGTACTTC.